Sequencing of this T cell receptor (beta chain) was carried out in a study of blood T cell repertoires in COVID-19. Study information: Sources were T cells, B-cell-depleted T cells, or PBMCs; the material itself was cDNA or gDNA.

Using immunoSEQ multiplex PCR, the repertoire was profiled, and TCRdb retains in-frame clones only, with some absent. Altogether fewer than 250,000 clones are present, just over 85% being singletons, with the ten largest covering 3.8%. Germline-derived CDR1 and CDR2 are SGHTA and FQGTGA. The CDR3 is made up of 16 amino acids. The junction had 11 bases not matched to a gene; V was cut back by 4 bases and J by 7 bases. Participants, about 18 to 100 years old, spanned fewer than 25 US areas. Participant-reported clinical history was the basis for cohort assignment. The receptor was derived from a woman aged 40 to 55 with acute COVID-19. Sequencing was performed on PBMCs or T cells enriched from blood (not recorded which). The chain uses TRBV7-3 and TRBJ2-1, with TRBD1 matching 9 bases. The CDR3 sequence is CASSSAPGQGGNEQFF. In DNA, the CDR3 is TGTGCCAGCAGCTCCGCGCCGGGACAGGGTGGAAATGAGCAGTTCTTC.